This T cell receptor beta chain was captured by sequencing in a study of blood T cell repertoires in COVID-19. Study summary: Spain, Italy and the United States supplied samples that represented acute and convalescent COVID-19. Sample material is recorded as cDNA or gDNA derived from T cells, B-cell-depleted T cells, or PBMCs.

The authors' processing: The authors estimated nucleated cell counts from reference gene primer amplification. Here immunoSEQ multiplex PCR was the method, and the copy in TCRdb shows in-frame clones only, minus some. From that table come the V and J calls and clone size; the DNA was used to work out D and trimming. The sample contains some 110,000 clones, around 85% of which appear only once. What was sequenced was peripheral blood. The sequence was collected from a man aged 70 or older who had recovered from COVID-19.

The CDR3 here is CASPVSRGSTEAFF. As DNA, the CDR3 is TGTGCCAGCCCAGTTTCGAGGGGGAGCACTGAAGCTTTCTTT. The gene calls are TRBV28 and TRBJ1-1; tentative D call: TRBD1 (6 bases). The CDR3 is 14 residues long. Trimming took 8 bases from V and 4 from J, leaving 17 bases between them. Germline-derived CDR1 and CDR2 are MDHEN and SYDVKM. The entire variable domain, with the rest obtained from reference TRBV28 and TRBJ1-1, is as follows: DVKVTQSSRYLVKRTGEKVFLECVQDMDHENMFWYRQDPGLGLRLIYFSYDVKMKEKGDIPEGYSVSREKKERFSLILESASTNQTSMYLCASPVSRGSTEAFFGQGTRLTVV.